A selection of T cell receptor beta chains follows, all from one sample in a study of blood T cell repertoires in COVID-19. Here immunoSEQ multiplex PCR was the method, and the copy in TCRdb shows in-frame clones only, minus some. The data show fewer than 400,000 clones, 90% seen once. Sample: PBMCs or T cells enriched from blood (not recorded which). The receptors derive from a woman between 25 and 40 years old who had been exposed to COVID-19. Each CDR3 is given with its conserved first and last residue. The D gene is left open where the match is weak. Only some rows state a clone size, as once, few, many or a class for expanded clones.

v_gene	j_gene	d_gene	abundance	CDR3nt	CDR3aa
TRBV21-1	TRBJ2-6	NA	NA	TGTGCCAGCAGCAAACCGGGTGAACAGGGGGGTGCTTCTGGGGCCAACGTCCTGACTTTC	CASSKPGEQGGASGANVLTF
TRBV9	TRBJ2-5	NA	NA	TGTGCCAGCAGCGTAGTTCCAGAACAAGAGACCCAGTACTTC	CASSVVPEQETQYF
TRBV2	TRBJ1-1	TRBD1	NA	TGTGCCAGCAGTGAACAGGGACAGAGGAACACTGAAGCTTTCTTT	CASSEQGQRNTEAFF
TRBV10-3	TRBJ1-2	NA	NA	TGTGCCATCAGTGTGAGGCAGAGCAACTATGGCTACACCTTC	CAISVRQSNYGYTF
TRBV7-9	TRBJ2-3	NA	NA	TGTGCCAGCAGCTCGGTCCCGGGACTCACCGCCTACACAGATACGCAGTATTTT	CASSSVPGLTAYTDTQYF
TRBV3-1/TRBV3-2	TRBJ2-3	NA	few	TGTGCCAGCAGCCAAGAATCCGGAGAAGTAAAGCAGTATTTT	CASSQESGEVKQYF
TRBV5-1	TRBJ2-1	TRBD1	once	TGCGCCAGCAGCTTGTACACAGGGGGCGACGAGCAGTTCTTC	CASSLYTGGDEQFF
TRBV3-1/TRBV3-2	TRBJ2-7	TRBD2	NA	TGTGCCAGCAGCCAAGGTAGCGGGGGGTCTCTCGAGCAGTACTTC	CASSQGSGGSLEQYF
TRBV19	TRBJ1-2	TRBD1	NA	TGTGCCAGTAGTCCGGACAGGGGGGGAAATGGCTACACCTTC	CASSPDRGGNGYTF
TRBV18	TRBJ1-2	TRBD1	NA	TGTGCCAGCTCAGACAGGGATAGTGGCTACACCTTC	CASSDRDSGYTF
TRBV29-1	TRBJ2-7	NA	NA	TGCAGCGTTCGCGGGACAGTACGCTACGAGCAGTACTTC	CSVRGTVRYEQYF
TRBV5-1	TRBJ1-3	NA	NA	TGCGCCAGCAGCTTGGGGGGCCTCTCTGGAAACACCATATATTTT	CASSLGGLSGNTIYF
TRBV13	TRBJ2-6	TRBD1	NA	TGTGCATCAGGGGGCTCTGGGGCCAACGTCCTGACTTTC	CASGGSGANVLTF
TRBV7-6	TRBJ1-1	NA	once	TGTGCCAGCAGCCCAACCAGGGGAGGGGAGAACACTGAAGCTTTCTTT	CASSPTRGGENTEAFF
TRBV7-9	TRBJ1-4	TRBD1	NA	TGTGCCAGCAGCCGGACAGGAGGGTGGGATGAAAAACTGTTTTTT	CASSRTGGWDEKLFF
TRBV2	TRBJ1-5	TRBD1	NA	TGTGCCAGCAGACGGACAGGGTGGCGTAGCAATCAGCCCCAGCATTTT	CASRRTGWRSNQPQHF
TRBV18	TRBJ2-2	NA	NA	TGTGCCAGCTCACCAGGCGGGGAGTTGTTTTTT	CASSPGGELFF
TRBV2	TRBJ2-2	NA	NA	TGTGCCAGCAGTGATCCCAGGGCGAACACCGGGGAGCTGTTTTTT	CASSDPRANTGELFF
TRBV9	TRBJ2-3	TRBD2	NA	TGTGCCAGCAGCGTAGGTGCGGGGGGAGGCACAGATACGCAGTATTTT	CASSVGAGGGTDTQYF
TRBV5-4	TRBJ1-1	TRBD1	NA	TGTGCCAGCAGCGGAGGGACAGGGGGAAACACTGAAGCTTTCTTT	CASSGGTGGNTEAFF
TRBV5-5	TRBJ2-1	NA	NA	TGTGCCAGCAGCTTGTGGGGGGTCGGCTCCTACAATGAGCAGTTCTTC	CASSLWGVGSYNEQFF
TRBV15	TRBJ1-2	NA	NA	TGTGCCACCAGCAGATCCACAGGGAACTATGGCTACACCTTC	CATSRSTGNYGYTF
TRBV2	TRBJ2-1	NA	NA	TGTGCCAGCAGTGAAAACATGGGCCATACAATATACAATGAGCAGTTCTTC	CASSENMGHTIYNEQFF
TRBV27	TRBJ1-5	TRBD1	NA	TGTGCCAGCAGTTTAGGATCTGGGACAGGGTATCAGCCCCAGCATTTT	CASSLGSGTGYQPQHF
TRBV5-1	TRBJ2-1	TRBD2	NA	TGCGCCAGCAGCTTGGACCCTAGCGGGGGTTACGGTGAGCAGTTCTTC	CASSLDPSGGYGEQFF
TRBV2	TRBJ1-6	NA	NA	TGTGCCAGCAGGAATGACAGGAGCTCCTATAATTCACCCCTCCACTTT	CASRNDRSSYNSPLHF
TRBV7-9	TRBJ2-1	TRBD2	NA	TGTGCCAGCAGCTTAAAAGGGTTGCAGCGGGGGCATGAGCAGTTCTTC	CASSLKGLQRGHEQFF
TRBV7-2	TRBJ2-5	TRBD2	NA	TGTGCCAGCAGCTTATCGGGACTAGTAGAGACCCAGTACTTC	CASSLSGLVETQYF
TRBV5-1	TRBJ1-3	NA	NA	TGCGCCAGCAGCCCTTTTCAGGCCGCCTCTGGAAACACCATATATTTT	CASSPFQAASGNTIYF
TRBV24-1	TRBJ1-1	NA	NA	TGTGCCACCAGTGATTTCGGCCAGGGTGAAGCTTTCTTT	CATSDFGQGEAFF
TRBV7-2	TRBJ2-5	TRBD1	NA	TGTGCCAGCAGCCACAGGGGTATTATAGAGACCCAGTACTTC	CASSHRGIIETQYF
TRBV7-9	TRBJ2-3	NA	NA	TGTGCCAGCAGCCCCGGACTGTCAGATACGCAGTATTTT	CASSPGLSDTQYF
TRBV7-2	TRBJ1-2	NA	NA	TGTGCCAGCAGCCTCGGGTCGTCTAACTATGGCTACACCTTC	CASSLGSSNYGYTF
TRBV7-6	TRBJ1-1	NA	NA	TGTGCCAGCAGCTCCCCAAACTCGGGGAAAACTGAAGCTTTCTTT	CASSSPNSGKTEAFF
TRBV5-4	TRBJ2-1	TRBD2	few	TGTGCCAGCAGCCTCATAGCGGGGCTACAAAACAATGAGCAGTTCTTC	CASSLIAGLQNNEQFF
TRBV5-1	TRBJ1-5	NA	NA	TGCGCCAGCAGCCCGGAGGGAAAGCAGCCCCAGCATTTT	CASSPEGKQPQHF
TRBV4-1	TRBJ1-3	NA	once	TGCGCCAGCAGCCCCCGACAGACCTCTGGAAACACCATATATTTT	CASSPRQTSGNTIYF
TRBV2	TRBJ1-5	TRBD1	once	TGTGCCAGCAGCCCCCCAGGGGGGCGCGGCGGTCAGCCCCAGCATTTT	CASSPPGGRGGQPQHF
TRBV7-2	TRBJ2-1	TRBD1	NA	TGTGCCAGCAGCCCGGGACAGACCTCCTACAATGAGCAGTTCTTC	CASSPGQTSYNEQFF
TRBV7-9	TRBJ1-1	NA	NA	TGTGCCAGCAGCTTAGACCGGACAGATGAAGCTTTCTTT	CASSLDRTDEAFF
TRBV3-1/TRBV3-2	TRBJ2-3	NA	NA	TGTGCCAGCAGCCAAGATCTTAGGGGGGATACGCAGTATTTT	CASSQDLRGDTQYF
TRBV20-1	TRBJ1-1	TRBD1	NA	TGCAGTGCTGCCCGGGACAGTTGGGCTTTCTTT	CSAARDSWAFF
TRBV7-3	TRBJ1-5	NA	NA	TGTGCCAGCAGCTCCTCCCGTGATCAGCCCCAGCATTTT	CASSSSRDQPQHF
TRBV6-5	TRBJ2-5	NA	NA	TGTGCCAGCGGGCCGCCGGGGGTCCTAGAGACCCAGTACTTC	CASGPPGVLETQYF
TRBV25-1	TRBJ1-4	NA	NA	TGTGCCAGCAGTACCTTGGGAGGGGCGGATGAAAAACTGTTTTTT	CASSTLGGADEKLFF
TRBV6-5	TRBJ1-5	TRBD1	NA	TGTGCCAGCAGACGGGACAGGGCAACGAATCAGCCCCAGCATTTT	CASRRDRATNQPQHF
TRBV7-3	TRBJ2-3	TRBD2	NA	TGTGCCAGCAGCTCTAGCGGGGGGGCAGATACGCAGTATTTT	CASSSSGGADTQYF
TRBV18	TRBJ2-5	TRBD2	NA	TGTGCCAGCTCACCACCAAGCGGGGGAATCCAAGAGACCCAGTACTTC	CASSPPSGGIQETQYF
TRBV4-1	TRBJ2-7	NA	once	TGCGCCAGCAGCCTTGAGGGGGGGATGACGAGGTCCTACGAGCAGTACTTC	CASSLEGGMTRSYEQYF
TRBV7-6	TRBJ1-2	NA	NA	TGTGCCAGCAGCTTATGTCGATGGGCGGGTTGGTATGGCTACACCTTC	CASSLCRWAGWYGYTF
TRBV5-1	TRBJ2-1	NA	once	TGCGCCAGCAGCCCGGGTTCCGAATACAATGAGCAGTTCTTC	CASSPGSEYNEQFF
TRBV2	TRBJ2-7	TRBD1	NA	TGTGCCAGCAGGGACCCCCGACAGGGGGACGAGCAGTACTTC	CASRDPRQGDEQYF
TRBV10-3	TRBJ1-5	TRBD1	NA	TGTGCCATCAGAGACCCCGGGACAGGGGACAATCAGCCCCAGCATTTT	CAIRDPGTGDNQPQHF
TRBV4-1	TRBJ1-6	TRBD1	NA	TGCGCCAGCAGCCAAGTAACAGGGGTCTATAATTCACCCCTCCACTTT	CASSQVTGVYNSPLHF
TRBV9	TRBJ1-1	TRBD1	NA	TGTGCCAGCAGCGCACAGGAGGGGGCGCGGACTGAAGCTTTCTTT	CASSAQEGARTEAFF
TRBV6-5	TRBJ2-7	TRBD1	NA	TGTGCCAGCAGAATCCGGGACAGGGGGCTCGAGCAGTACTTC	CASRIRDRGLEQYF
TRBV4-3	TRBJ2-3	TRBD2	NA	TGCGCCAGCAGCCAAGAGTTAGCGGGGGGCTTTCCGGATACGCAGTATTTT	CASSQELAGGFPDTQYF
TRBV12-5	TRBJ2-7	NA	NA	TGTGCTAGTGGCCTGGGGGGACAGAGCTCCTACGAGCAGTACTTC	CASGLGGQSSYEQYF